This T cell receptor (beta chain) was recorded in a study of T cells in Graves' hyperthyroidism and ophthalmopathy. Broader study findings: Blood also held most thyroid clonotypes expanded beyond 0.001.

These patients, aged 18 to 65, had recently diagnosed hyperthyroidism lasting under 2 months. Researchers barred patients who had uncontrolled infection, other autoimmune disease, pregnancy or lactation. The authors took PBMCs from 8 to 10 ml fresh peripheral blood. This clonotype was observed many times. The antigen remains undetermined. The TCR beta CDR3 regions underwent amplification using RNA transcripts as the source. A set of HTBI primers served as the primers for a first-round RT-PCR of the TCR CDR3. TCRdb itself ran the multiplex PCR reads through MiXCR, one entry per CDR3 protein. The sample lists 300,000 to 450,000 distinct CDR3 sequences, about 25% occurring once. The trim removed 10 bases at V and 4 bases at J, leaving 11 bases unmatched. Germline CDR1 reads ENHRY; CDR2 reads SYGVKD. The CDR3 spans 14 residues.

The sequence was collected from a man between 45 and 60 years old with Graves' hyperthyroidism. Sequencing input: blood. The chain uses TRBV10-3 and TRBJ2-7, with 9 bases matching TRBD1. This CDR3 reads CATRVTGGSYEQYF. The DNA for the CDR3 is TGTGCCACCAGGGTGACAGGGGGTTCTTACGAGCAGTACTTC.